This entry features one T cell receptor beta chain sequence. The source of the sample is a study of blood T cells in healthy people across ages. It was with a sample-barcoded 5' primer and a J-beta primer mix that a second PCR of about 7 to 12 cycles was run. Samples each returned at least 3 million CDR3-containing paired-end reads. TCRdb reprocessed the 5' RACE reads via MiXCR and lists one record per CDR3 protein. Here the sample spans more than 450,000 distinct CDR3 sequences, roughly a quarter being singletons. Trimming shortened V by 4 bases and J by 0 bases, and 12 bases separated the two germline ends. Germline lookup yields CDR1 SQVTM and CDR2 ANQGSEA. The CDR3 extends over 14 amino acids. No fewer than 6.5 million PBMCs went into each sample. This same sample was also taken into another study, of T cells of mothers and their children. From that paper: TCR recombination output is shaped by thymic selection similarly in related and unrelated pairs.

The chain links TRBV29-1 to TRBJ1-2; D uncertain. This receptor was obtained from a boy between 2 and 10 years old in good health. The sample taken for sequencing was blood. CDR3 region: CSVGAAGPNYGYTF. In DNA form, the CDR3 reads TGCAGCGTTGGAGCGGCAGGCCCTAACTATGGCTACACCTTC. Variable domain in full (rest from reference TRBV29-1 and TRBJ1-2): SAVISQKPSRDICQRGTSLTIQCQVDSQVTMMFWYRQQPGQSLTLIATANQGSEATYESGFVIDKFPISRPNLTFSTLTVSNMSPEDSSIYLCSVGAAGPNYGYTFGSGTRLTVV.